This T cell receptor beta chain derives from a study of metastatic and nonmetastatic thyroid tumors. Across the study: Repertoires from malignant and benign thyroid patients were compared across blood and tumor or nodule tissue.

Original processing notes: A papillary thyroid cancer distant-metastasis classifier was built from CDR3 differences across clinicopathological groups. MiXCR was used by TCRdb to re-call the PCR reads. None of the V and J calls come from the authors' own analysis; TCRdb made them. The sample yields about 28,000 clones, roughly 4% seen once. This clone has a count of ten or more. Patients were all untreated before their thyroid surgery. Deletions cut 4 bases from V and 1 base from J, with 11 bases between. The CDR3 spans 15 residues. Germline lookup yields CDR1 LGHNA and CDR2 YNFKEQ. This chain uses TRBV4-2 with TRBJ2-1; no firm D call. This clonotype was obtained from a male donor with papillary thyroid cancer or a benign thyroid nodule (not recorded which). Some clones in this sample may be carry-over from other donors' samples. Sequencing was carried out using blood. The CDR3 coding sequence is TGTGCCAGCAGCCCGGAGAAGAGGTCCTACAATGAGCAGTTCTTC. It codes for CASSPEKRSYNEQFF.